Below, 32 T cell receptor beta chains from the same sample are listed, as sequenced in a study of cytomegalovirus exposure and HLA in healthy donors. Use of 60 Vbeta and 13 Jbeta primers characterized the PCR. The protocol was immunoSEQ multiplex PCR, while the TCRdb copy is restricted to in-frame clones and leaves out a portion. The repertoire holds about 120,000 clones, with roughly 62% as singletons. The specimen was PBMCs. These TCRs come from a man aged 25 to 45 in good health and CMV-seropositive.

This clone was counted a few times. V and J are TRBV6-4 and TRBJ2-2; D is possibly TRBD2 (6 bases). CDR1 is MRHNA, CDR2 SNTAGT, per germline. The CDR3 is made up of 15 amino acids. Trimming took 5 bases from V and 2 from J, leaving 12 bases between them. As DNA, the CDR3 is TGTGCCAGCAGTCCCCAGGGAGGAAACACCGGGGAGCTGTTTTTT. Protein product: CASSPQGGNTGELFF.

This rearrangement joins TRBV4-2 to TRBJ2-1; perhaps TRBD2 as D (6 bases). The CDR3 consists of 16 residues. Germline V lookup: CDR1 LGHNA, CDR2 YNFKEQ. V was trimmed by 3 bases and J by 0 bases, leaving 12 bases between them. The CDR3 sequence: CASSQILASSYNEQFF. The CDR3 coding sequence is TGTGCCAGCAGCCAGATACTAGCCAGCTCCTACAATGAGCAGTTCTTC.

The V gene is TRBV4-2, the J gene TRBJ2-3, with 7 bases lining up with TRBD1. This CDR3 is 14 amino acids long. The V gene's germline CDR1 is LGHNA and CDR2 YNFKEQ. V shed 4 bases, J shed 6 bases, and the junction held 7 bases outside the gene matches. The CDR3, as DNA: TGTGCCAGCAGCCTACCGACAGGGTCGGATACGCAGTATTTT. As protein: CASSLPTGSDTQYF.

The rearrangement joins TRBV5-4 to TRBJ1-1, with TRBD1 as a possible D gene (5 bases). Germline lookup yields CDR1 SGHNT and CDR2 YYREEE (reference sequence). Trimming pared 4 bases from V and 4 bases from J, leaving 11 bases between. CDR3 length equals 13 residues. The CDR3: CASSPSGFTEAFF. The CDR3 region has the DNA TGTGCCAGCAGCCCCTCAGGGTTCACTGAAGCTTTCTTT.

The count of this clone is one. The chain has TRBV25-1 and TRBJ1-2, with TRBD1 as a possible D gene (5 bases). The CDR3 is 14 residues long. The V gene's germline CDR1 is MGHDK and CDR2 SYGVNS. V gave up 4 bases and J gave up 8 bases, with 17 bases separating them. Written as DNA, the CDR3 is TGTGCCAGCAGTGCTGCGGGACCCCTGAGAGGCTACACCTTC. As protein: CASSAAGPLRGYTF.

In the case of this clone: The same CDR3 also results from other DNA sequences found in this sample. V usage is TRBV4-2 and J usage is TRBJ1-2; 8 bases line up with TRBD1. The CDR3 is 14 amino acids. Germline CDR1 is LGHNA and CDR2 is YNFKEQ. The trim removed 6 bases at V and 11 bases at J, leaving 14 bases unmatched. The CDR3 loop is CASSQWQGARIYTF. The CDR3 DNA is TGTGCCAGCAGTCAATGGCAGGGGGCGCGGATTTACACCTTC.

The CDR3 here is CASRTISGRSYEQYF. The DNA for the CDR3 is TGTGCCAGCAGGACAATTAGCGGCCGTAGCTACGAGCAGTACTTC. This chain connects TRBV28 to TRBJ2-7; a weak D match, TRBD2 (6 bases). Trimming removed 6 bases from V and 3 bases from J, with 18 bases in between. Germline V gene lookup returns CDR1 MDHEN and CDR2 SYDVKM. There are 15 residues in the CDR3.

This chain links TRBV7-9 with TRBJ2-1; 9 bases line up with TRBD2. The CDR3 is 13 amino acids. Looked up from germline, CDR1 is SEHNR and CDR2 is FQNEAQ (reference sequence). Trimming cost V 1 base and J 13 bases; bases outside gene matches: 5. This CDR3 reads CASSLEGGRAQFF. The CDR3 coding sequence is TGTGCCAGCAGCTTAGAGGGCGGGAGGGCCCAGTTCTTC.

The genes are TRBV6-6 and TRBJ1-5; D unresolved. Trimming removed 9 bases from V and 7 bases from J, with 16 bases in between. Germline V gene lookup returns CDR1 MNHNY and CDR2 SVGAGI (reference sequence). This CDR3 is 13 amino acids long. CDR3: CASAGLKRQPQHF. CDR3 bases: TGTGCCAGTGCGGGCCTCAAAAGGCAGCCCCAGCATTTT.

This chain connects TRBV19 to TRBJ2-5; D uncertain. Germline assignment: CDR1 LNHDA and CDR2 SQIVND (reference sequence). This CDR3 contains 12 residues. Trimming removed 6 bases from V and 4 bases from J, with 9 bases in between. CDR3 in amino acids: CASRQVGETQYF. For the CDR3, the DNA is TGTGCCAGTAGGCAGGTTGGAGAGACCCAGTACTTC.

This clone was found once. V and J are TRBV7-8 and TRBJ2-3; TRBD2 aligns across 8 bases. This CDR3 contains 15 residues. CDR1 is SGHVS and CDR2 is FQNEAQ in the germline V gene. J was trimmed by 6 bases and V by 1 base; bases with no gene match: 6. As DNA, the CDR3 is TGTGCCAGCAGCTTAGGTCGACTAGCGAGGGATACGCAGTATTTT. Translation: CASSLGRLARDTQYF.

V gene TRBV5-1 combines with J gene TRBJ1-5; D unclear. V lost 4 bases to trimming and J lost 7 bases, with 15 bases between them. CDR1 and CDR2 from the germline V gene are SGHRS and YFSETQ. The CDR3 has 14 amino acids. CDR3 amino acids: CASSLDGPGQPQHF. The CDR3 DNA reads TGCGCCAGCAGCCTGGACGGACCGGGGCAGCCCCAGCATTTT.

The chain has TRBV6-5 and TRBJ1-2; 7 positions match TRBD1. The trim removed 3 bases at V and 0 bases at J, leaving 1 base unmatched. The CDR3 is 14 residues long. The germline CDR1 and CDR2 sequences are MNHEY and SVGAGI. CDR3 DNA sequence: TGTGCCAGCAGTTATGACAGGGCTAACTATGGCTACACCTTC. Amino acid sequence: CASSYDRANYGYTF.

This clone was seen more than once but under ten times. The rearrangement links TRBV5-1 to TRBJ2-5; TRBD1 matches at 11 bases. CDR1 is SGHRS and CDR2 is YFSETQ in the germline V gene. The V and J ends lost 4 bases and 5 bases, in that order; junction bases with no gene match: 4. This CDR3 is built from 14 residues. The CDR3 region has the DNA TGCGCCAGCAGCGGGACAGGGGGTGGTGAGACCCAGTACTTC. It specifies CASSGTGGGETQYF.

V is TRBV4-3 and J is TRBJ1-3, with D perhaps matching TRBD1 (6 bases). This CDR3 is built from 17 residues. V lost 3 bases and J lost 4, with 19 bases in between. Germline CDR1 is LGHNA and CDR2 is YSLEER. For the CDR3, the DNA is TGCGCCAGCAGCCACCAAGGGGGACCCTCGGGAGGAAACACCATATATTTT. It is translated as CASSHQGGPSGGNTIYF.

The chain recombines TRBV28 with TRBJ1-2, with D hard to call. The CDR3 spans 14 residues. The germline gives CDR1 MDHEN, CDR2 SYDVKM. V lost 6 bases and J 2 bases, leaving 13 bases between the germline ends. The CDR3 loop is CASSRGVGNYGYTF. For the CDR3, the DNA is TGTGCCAGCAGCCGCGGGGTGGGAAACTATGGCTACACCTTC.

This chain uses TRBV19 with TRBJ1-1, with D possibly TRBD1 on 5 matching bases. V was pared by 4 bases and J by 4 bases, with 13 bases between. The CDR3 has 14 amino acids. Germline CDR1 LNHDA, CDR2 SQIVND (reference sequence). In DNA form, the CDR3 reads TGTGCCAGTAGTACTGGGGGGTGGGGCACTGAAGCTTTCTTT. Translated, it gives CASSTGGWGTEAFF.

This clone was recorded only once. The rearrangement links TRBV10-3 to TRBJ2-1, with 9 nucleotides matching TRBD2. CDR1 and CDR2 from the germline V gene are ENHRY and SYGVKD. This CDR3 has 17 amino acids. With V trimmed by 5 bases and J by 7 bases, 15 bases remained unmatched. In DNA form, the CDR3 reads TGTGCCATCAGTCGTCCGGGGGCTGCGGGAGGGTCGAATGAGCAGTTCTTC. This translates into CAISRPGAAGGSNEQFF.

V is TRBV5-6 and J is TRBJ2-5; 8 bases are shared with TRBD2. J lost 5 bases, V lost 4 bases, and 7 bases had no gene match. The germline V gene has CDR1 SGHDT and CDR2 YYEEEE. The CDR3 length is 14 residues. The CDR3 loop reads CASSPGGSDETQYF. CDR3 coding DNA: TGTGCCAGCAGCCCGGGGGGGAGTGACGAGACCCAGTACTTC.

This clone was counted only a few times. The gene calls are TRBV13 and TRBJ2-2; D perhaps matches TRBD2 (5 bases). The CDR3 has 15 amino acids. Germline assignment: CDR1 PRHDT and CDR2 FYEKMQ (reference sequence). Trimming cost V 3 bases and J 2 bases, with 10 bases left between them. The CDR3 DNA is TGTGCCAGCAGCTTCGAGCGGACCAACACCGGGGAGCTGTTTTTT. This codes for CASSFERTNTGELFF. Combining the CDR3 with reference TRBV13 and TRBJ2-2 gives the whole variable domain AAGVIQSPRHLIKEKRETATLKCYPIPRHDTVYWYQQGPGQDPQFLISFYEKMQSDKGSIPDRFSAQQFSDYHSELNMSSLELGDSALYFCASSFERTNTGELFFGEGSRLTVL.

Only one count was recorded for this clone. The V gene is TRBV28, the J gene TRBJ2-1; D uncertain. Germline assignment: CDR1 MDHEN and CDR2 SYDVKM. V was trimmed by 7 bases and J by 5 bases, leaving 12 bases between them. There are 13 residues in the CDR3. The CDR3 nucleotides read TGTGCCAGCACCGTCCACAGCAACAATGAGCAGTTCTTC. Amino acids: CASTVHSNNEQFF.

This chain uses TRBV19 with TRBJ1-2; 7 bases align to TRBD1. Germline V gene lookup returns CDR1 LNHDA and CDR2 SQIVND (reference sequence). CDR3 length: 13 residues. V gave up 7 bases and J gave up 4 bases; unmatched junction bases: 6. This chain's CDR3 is CASTDRAGYGYTF. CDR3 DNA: TGTGCCAGTACCGACAGGGCGGGCTATGGCTACACCTTC.

CDR3 sequence reads: CASSIWLGGTNSYEQYF. CDR3 coding DNA: TGTGCCAGTAGTATTTGGCTAGGAGGTACCAATTCCTACGAGCAGTACTTC. V gene TRBV19 combines with J gene TRBJ2-7; possibly TRBD2 for D (5 bases). Germline CDR1 is LNHDA and CDR2 is SQIVND (reference sequence). The V end was cut by 3 bases, the J end by 1 base, with 19 bases between. This CDR3 has 17 amino acids.

The CDR3 is CSVGVLADNEQFF. Here the CDR3 DNA reads TGCAGCGTTGGAGTACTAGCGGACAATGAGCAGTTCTTC. The chain recombines TRBV29-1 with TRBJ2-1; TRBD2 aligns across 8 bases. The CDR3 extends over 13 amino acids. With 4 bases clipped from V and 5 bases from J, the junction kept 4 bases outside the gene matches. Germline CDR1 is SQVTM and CDR2 is ANQGSEA.

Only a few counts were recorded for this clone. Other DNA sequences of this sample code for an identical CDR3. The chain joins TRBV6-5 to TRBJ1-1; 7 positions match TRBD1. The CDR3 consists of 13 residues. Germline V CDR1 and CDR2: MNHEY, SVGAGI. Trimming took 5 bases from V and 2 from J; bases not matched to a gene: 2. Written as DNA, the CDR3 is TGTGCCAGCAGTGGGACAGAAAACACTGAAGCTTTCTTT. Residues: CASSGTENTEAFF.

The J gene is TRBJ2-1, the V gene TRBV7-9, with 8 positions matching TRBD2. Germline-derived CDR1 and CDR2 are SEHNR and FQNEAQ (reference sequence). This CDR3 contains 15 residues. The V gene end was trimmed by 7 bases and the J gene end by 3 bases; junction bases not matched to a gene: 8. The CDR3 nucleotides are TGTGCCAGCACCCAAGGAGCGGGAGACTACAATGAGCAGTTCTTC. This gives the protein CASTQGAGDYNEQFF. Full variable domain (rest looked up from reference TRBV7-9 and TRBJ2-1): DTGVSQNPRHKITKRGQNVTFRCDPISEHNRLYWYRQTLGQGPEFLTYFQNEAQLEKSRLLSDRFSAERPKGSFSTLEIQRTEQGDSAMYLCASTQGAGDYNEQFFGPGTRLTVL.

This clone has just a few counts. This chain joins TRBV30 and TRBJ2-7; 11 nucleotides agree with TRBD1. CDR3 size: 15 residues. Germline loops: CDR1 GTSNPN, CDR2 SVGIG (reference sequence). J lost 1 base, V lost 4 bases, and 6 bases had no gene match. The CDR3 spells CAWTRGTGGSYEQYF. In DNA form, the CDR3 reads TGTGCCTGGACGAGGGGGACAGGGGGATCCTACGAGCAGTACTTC.

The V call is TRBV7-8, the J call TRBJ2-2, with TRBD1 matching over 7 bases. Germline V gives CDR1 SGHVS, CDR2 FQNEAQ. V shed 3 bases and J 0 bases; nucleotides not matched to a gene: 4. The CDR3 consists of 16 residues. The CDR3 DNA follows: TGTGCCAGCAGCTTTCCCGGGACAGCGAACACCGGGGAGCTGTTTTTT. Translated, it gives CASSFPGTANTGELFF.

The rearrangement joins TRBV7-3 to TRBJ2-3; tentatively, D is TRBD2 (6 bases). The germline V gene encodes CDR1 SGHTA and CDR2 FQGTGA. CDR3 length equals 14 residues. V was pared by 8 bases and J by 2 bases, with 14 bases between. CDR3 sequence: CASSGTGYTDTQYF. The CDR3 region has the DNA TGTGCCAGCTCCGGGACTGGGTACACAGATACGCAGTATTTT.

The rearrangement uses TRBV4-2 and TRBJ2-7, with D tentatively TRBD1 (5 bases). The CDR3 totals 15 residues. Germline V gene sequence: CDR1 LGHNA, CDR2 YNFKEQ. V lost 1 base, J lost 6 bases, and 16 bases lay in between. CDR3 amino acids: CASSQGFLWTSEQYF. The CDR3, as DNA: TGTGCCAGCAGCCAAGGGTTTTTATGGACATCCGAGCAGTACTTC.

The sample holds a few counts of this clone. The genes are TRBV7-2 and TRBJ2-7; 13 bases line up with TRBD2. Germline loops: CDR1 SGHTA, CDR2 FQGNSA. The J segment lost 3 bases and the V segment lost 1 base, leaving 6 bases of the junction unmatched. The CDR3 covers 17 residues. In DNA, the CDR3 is TGTGCCAGCAGCTTAGAAGGGACTAGCGGGACGTACTACGAGCAGTACTTC. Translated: CASSLEGTSGTYYEQYF.

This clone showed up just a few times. CDR3 nucleotide sequence: TGCGCCAGCAGCCCGGGACAATGGACTAGCGGGAGTCAGTACGAGCAGTACTTC. As protein: CASSPGQWTSGSQYEQYF. The chain employs TRBV5-1 and TRBJ2-7; TRBD2 agrees at 13 bases. Germline assignment: CDR1 SGHRS and CDR2 YFSETQ. This CDR3 has 18 residues. Trimming at V came to 4 bases and at J to 4 bases, leaving 14 bases not matched to a gene.